This paragraph covers one T cell receptor (beta chain) sequence. Its antigen remains unidentified. The data derive from a study of cytomegalovirus exposure and HLA in healthy donors. Trimming pared 3 bases from V and 2 bases from J, leaving 10 bases between. The CDR3 has 14 amino acids. The germline V gene has CDR1 LNHNV and CDR2 YYDKDF (reference sequence). With 60 Vbeta and 13 Jbeta primers, the PCR was carried out. Generated by immunoSEQ multiplex PCR, the TCRdb table keeps only in-frame clones and is missing some. The sample consists of around 160,000 clones, over 65% of them appearing once. The study's findings and limits: Other equally common chains were less clonally expanded than HLA-associated TCR beta chains, a later analysis showed. Earlier results showed most TCR beta V segments being productive about 87% or about 30% of the time.

The source is a man aged 40-49 years in good health and CMV-seropositive. The sequenced sample was PBMCs. This rearrangement joins TRBV15 to TRBJ2-5; tentative D call: TRBD2 (5 bases). CDR3 amino acids: CATSRRVGQETQYF. Here the CDR3 DNA reads TGTGCCACCAGCAGGCGGGTTGGTCAAGAGACCCAGTACTTC.